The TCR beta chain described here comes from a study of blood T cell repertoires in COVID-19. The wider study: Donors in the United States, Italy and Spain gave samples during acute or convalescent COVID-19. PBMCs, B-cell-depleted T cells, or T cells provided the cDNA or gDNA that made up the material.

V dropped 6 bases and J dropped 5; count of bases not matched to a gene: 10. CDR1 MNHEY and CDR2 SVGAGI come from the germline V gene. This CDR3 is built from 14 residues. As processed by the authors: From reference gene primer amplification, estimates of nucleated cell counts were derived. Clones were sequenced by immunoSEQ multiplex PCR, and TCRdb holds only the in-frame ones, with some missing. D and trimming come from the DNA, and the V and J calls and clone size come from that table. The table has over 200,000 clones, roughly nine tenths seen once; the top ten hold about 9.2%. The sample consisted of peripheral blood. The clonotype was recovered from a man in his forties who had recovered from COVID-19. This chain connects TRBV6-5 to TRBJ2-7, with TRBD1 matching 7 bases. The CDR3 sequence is CASRGIGGIHEQYF. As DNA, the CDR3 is TGTGCCAGCAGAGGAATAGGGGGCATCCACGAGCAGTACTTC.